This T cell receptor (beta chain) comes out of a study of blood T cell repertoires in COVID-19. Study overall: Acute and convalescent COVID-19 samples came from the United States, Italy and Spain. T cells, B-cell-depleted T cells, or PBMCs provided the cDNA or gDNA that served as material.

In the study's own analysis: Nucleated cell number was recorded as an estimate derived from reference gene primer amplification. The data were produced by immunoSEQ multiplex PCR, yet TCRdb's version contains in-frame clones alone and is incomplete. D and trimming were read from the DNA, whereas the V and J calls and clone size are those reported in that table. The table lists approximately 170,000 clones, approximately 80% of them singletons. The CDR3 is 13 residues long. V gave up 7 bases and J gave up 4 bases; unmatched junction bases: 7. Germline V CDR1 and CDR2: SQVTM, ANQGSEA. The sequenced sample was peripheral blood. The gene calls are TRBV29-1 and TRBJ2-3, with 8 bases matching TRBD1. The sequence derives from a human donor in a cohort sampled during active COVID-19. Written as DNA, the CDR3 is TGCAGCGGAGGACAGGGCCCGGCAGATACGCAGTATTTT. Translated, it gives CSGGQGPADTQYF.